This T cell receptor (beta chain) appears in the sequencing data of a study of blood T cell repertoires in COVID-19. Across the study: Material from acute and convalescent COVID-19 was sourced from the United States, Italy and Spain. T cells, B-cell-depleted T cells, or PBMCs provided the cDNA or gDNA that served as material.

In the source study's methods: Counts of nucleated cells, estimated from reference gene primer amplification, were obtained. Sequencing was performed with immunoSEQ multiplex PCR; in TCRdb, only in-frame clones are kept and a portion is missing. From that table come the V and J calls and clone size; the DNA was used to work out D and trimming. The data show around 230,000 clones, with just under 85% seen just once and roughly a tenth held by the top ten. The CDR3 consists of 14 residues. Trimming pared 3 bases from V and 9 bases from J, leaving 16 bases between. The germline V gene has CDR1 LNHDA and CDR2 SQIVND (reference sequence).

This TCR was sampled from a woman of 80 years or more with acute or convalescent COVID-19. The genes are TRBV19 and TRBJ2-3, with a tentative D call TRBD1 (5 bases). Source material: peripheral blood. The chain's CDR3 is CASSMSRVLDTQYF. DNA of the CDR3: TGTGCCAGTAGTATGAGCAGGGTCTTGGACACGCAGTATTTT.